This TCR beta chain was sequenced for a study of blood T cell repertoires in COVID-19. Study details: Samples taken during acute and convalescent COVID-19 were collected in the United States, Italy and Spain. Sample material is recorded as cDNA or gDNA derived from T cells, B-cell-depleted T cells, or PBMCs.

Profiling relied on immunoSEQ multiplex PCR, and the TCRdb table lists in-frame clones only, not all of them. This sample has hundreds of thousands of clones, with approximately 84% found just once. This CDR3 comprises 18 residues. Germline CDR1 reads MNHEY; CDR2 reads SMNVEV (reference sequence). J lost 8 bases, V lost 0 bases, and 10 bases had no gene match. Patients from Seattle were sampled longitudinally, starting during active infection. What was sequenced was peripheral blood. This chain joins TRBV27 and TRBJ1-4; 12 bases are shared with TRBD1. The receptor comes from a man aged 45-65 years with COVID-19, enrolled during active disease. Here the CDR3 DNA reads TGTGCCAGCAGTTTATCGATGGGACAGGGGGCTAGTTACGAAAAACTGTTTTTT. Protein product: CASSLSMGQGASYEKLFF.